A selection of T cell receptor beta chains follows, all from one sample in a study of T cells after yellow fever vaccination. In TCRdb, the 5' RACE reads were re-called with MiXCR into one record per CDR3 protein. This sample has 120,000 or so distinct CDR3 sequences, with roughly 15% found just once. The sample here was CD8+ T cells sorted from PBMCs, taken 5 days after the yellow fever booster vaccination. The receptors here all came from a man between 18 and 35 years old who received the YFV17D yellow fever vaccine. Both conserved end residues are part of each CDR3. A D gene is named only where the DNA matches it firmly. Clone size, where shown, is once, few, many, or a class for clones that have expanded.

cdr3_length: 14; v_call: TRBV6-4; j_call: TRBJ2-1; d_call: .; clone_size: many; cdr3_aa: CASSLTGTNNEQFF; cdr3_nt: TGTGCCAGCAGTCTTACCGGGACCAACAATGAGCAGTTCTTC
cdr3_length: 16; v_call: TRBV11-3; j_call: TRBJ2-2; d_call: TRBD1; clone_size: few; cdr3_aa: CASSLGDREGTGELFF; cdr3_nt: TGTGCCAGCAGCTTAGGAGACAGGGAAGGGACCGGGGAGCTGTTTTTT
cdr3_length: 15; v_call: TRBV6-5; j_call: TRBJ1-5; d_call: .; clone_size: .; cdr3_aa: CASSYSRERNQPQHF; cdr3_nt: TGTGCCAGCAGTTACTCCAGGGAACGCAATCAGCCCCAGCATTTT
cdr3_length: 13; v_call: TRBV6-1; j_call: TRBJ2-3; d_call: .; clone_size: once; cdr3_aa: CASSEVGVDTQYF; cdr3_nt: TGTGCCAGCAGTGAAGTGGGGGTAGATACGCAGTATTTT
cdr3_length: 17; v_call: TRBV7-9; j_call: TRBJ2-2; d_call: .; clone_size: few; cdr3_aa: CASSLLGGQSNTGELFF; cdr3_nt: TGTGCCAGCAGCTTACTTGGCGGCCAATCCAACACCGGGGAGCTGTTTTTT
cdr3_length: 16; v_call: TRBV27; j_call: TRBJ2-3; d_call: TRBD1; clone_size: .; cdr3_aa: CASTRTGLMGPDTQYF; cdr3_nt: TGTGCCAGCACCAGGACAGGGCTGATGGGACCAGATACGCAGTATTTT
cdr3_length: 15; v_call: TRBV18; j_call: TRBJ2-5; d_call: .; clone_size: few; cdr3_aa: CASSLIITNQETQYF; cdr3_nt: TGTGCCAGCTCACTCATAATAACCAACCAAGAGACCCAGTACTTC
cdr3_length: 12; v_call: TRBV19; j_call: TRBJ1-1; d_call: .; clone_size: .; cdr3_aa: CASDRGNTEAFF; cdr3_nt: TGTGCCAGTGATCGGGGGAACACTGAAGCTTTCTTT
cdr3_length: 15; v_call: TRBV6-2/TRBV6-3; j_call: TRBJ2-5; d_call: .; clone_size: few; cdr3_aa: CASSYTRGVGETQYF; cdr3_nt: TGTGCCAGCAGTTACACTCGAGGCGTCGGGGAGACCCAGTACTTC
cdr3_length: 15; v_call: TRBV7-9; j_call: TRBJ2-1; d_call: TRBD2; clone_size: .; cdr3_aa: CASSRSGGAYNEQFF; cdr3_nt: TGTGCCAGCAGCCGGAGCGGGGGGGCTTACAATGAGCAGTTCTTC
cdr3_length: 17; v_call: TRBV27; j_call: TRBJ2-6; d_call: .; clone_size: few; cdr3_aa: CASSWQYPLAGANVLTF; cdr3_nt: TGTGCCAGCAGTTGGCAATACCCCCTGGCTGGGGCCAACGTCCTGACTTTC
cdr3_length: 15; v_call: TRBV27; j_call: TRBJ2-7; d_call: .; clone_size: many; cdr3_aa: CASSLKGRSSYEQYF; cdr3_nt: TGTGCCAGCAGTTTAAAGGGACGGAGCTCCTACGAGCAGTACTTC
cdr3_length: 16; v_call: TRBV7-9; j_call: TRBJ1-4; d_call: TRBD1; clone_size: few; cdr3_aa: CASSDSNRGLNEKLFF; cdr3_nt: TGTGCCAGCAGCGATTCAAACAGGGGACTAAACGAAAAACTGTTTTTT
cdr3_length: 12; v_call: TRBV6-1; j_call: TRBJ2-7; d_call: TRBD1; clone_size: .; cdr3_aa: CASRQGVDEQYF; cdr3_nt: TGTGCCAGCAGACAGGGGGTCGACGAGCAGTACTTC
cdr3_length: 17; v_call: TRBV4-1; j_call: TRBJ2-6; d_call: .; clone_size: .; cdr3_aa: CASSQVSSGSGANVLTF; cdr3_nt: TGCGCCAGCAGCCAAGTTTCCTCGGGCTCTGGGGCCAACGTCCTGACTTTC
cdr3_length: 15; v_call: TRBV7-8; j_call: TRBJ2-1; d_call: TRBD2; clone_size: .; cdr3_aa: CASSPRTSGYNEQFF; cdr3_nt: TGTGCCAGCAGCCCCCGGACTAGCGGCTACAATGAGCAGTTCTTC
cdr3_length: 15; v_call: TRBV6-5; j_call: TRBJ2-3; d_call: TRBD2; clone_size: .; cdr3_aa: CASTYGTSGVDTQYF; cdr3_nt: TGTGCCAGCACTTACGGGACTAGCGGGGTAGATACGCAGTATTTT
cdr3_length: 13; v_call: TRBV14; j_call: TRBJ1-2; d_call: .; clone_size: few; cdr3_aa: CARRMTANYGYTF; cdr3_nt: TGTGCCAGACGCATGACAGCTAACTATGGCTACACCTTC
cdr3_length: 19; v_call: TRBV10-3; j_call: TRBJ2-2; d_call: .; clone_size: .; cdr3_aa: CAISELFFRGTGDTGELIF; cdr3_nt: TGTGCCATCAGTGAGTTGTTCTTTCGGGGGACTGGCGACACCGGGGAGCTGATTTTT
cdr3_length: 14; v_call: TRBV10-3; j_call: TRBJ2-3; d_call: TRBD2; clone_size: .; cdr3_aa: CAITGGGGADTQYF; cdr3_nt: TGTGCCATCACTGGGGGCGGGGGGGCAGATACGCAGTATTTT
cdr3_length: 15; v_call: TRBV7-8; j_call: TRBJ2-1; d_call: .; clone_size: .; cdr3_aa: CASSLTPGSLLEQFF; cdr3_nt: TGTGCCAGCAGCTTGACCCCGGGTTCCCTTCTTGAGCAGTTCTTC
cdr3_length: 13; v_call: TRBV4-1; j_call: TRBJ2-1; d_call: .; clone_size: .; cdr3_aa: CASSHAGETEQFF; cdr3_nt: TGCGCCAGCAGCCATGCAGGGGAAACGGAGCAGTTCTTC
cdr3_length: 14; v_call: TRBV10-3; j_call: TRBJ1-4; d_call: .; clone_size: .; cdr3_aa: CAIKNSLGYEKLFF; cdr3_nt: TGTGCCATCAAAAACAGTCTGGGGTATGAAAAACTGTTTTTT
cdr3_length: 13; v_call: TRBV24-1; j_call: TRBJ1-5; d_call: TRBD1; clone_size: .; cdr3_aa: CATSTGGNQPQHF; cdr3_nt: TGTGCCACCTCCACAGGGGGCAATCAGCCCCAGCATTTT
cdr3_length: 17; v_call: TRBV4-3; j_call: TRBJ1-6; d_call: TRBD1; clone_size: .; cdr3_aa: CASSWVATGKGNSPLHF; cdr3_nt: TGCGCCAGCAGCTGGGTGGCGACAGGGAAAGGGAATTCACCCCTCCACTTT
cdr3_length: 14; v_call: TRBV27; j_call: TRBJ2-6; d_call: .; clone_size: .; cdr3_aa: CASLDLSGANVLTF; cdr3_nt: TGTGCCAGCCTTGATCTCTCTGGGGCCAACGTCCTGACTTTC
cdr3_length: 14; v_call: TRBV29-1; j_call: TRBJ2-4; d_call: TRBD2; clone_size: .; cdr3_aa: CSVEDLGGSDIQYF; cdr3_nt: TGCAGCGTTGAAGATCTGGGGGGGTCAGACATTCAGTACTTC
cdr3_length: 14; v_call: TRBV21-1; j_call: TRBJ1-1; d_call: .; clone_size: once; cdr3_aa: CAIRGAGDDTEAFF; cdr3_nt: TGTGCCATCCGGGGGGCGGGGGACGACACTGAAGCTTTCTTT
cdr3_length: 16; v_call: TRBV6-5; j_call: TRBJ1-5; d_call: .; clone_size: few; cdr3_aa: CASSYSADHSNQPQHF; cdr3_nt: TGTGCCAGCAGTTACTCGGCGGATCATAGCAATCAGCCCCAGCATTTT
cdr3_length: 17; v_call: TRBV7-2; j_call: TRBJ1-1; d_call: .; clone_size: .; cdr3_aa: CASSLGGHNRWVSEAFF; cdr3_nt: TGTGCCAGCAGCTTAGGGGGGCATAATAGGTGGGTCTCTGAAGCTTTCTTT
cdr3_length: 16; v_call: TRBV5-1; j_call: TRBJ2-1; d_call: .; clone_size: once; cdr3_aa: CASSLRPASSYNEQFF; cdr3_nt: TGCGCCAGCAGCTTGAGGCCGGCCAGCTCCTACAATGAGCAGTTCTTC